This passage covers 26 T cell receptor beta chains from one sample sequenced in a study of blood T cell repertoires in COVID-19. The table came from immunoSEQ multiplex PCR; TCRdb's copy has only in-frame clones and leaves some out. The sample consists of 100,000 to 150,000 clones, about 80% of them appearing once. Sequenced: peripheral blood. Every receptor here comes from a woman aged 45-65 years with acute or convalescent COVID-19.

With respect to this clone: Other DNA variants within this sample encode the same CDR3. V and J are TRBV27 and TRBJ2-3; TRBD1 matches at 7 bases. V was pared by 2 bases and J by 0 bases, with 2 bases of the junction left unmatched. CDR3 size: 15 residues. The germline gives CDR1 MNHEY, CDR2 SMNVEV (reference sequence). The CDR3 sequence: CASSLRGQSTDTQYF. CDR3 DNA: TGTGCCAGCAGTTTAAGGGGGCAGAGCACAGATACGCAGTATTTT.

As DNA, the CDR3 is TGTGCCAGCAGTTTTGGAGGGTATTCACCCCTCCACTTT. It codes for CASSFGGYSPLHF. The gene calls are TRBV12-3 or TRBV12-4 and TRBJ1-6, with D hard to call. V was pared by 3 bases and J by 8 bases, with 8 bases between. The CDR3 totals 13 residues.

J is TRBJ1-6 and V is TRBV21-1; the table's TRBD1 call for D was not verified on the DNA. TRBV21-1 is annotated as a pseudogene. The CDR3 runs to 19 residues. CDR3 sequence reads: CASSGTGVIFSSYNSPLHF. The CDR3 nucleotides are TGTGCCAGCAGCGGGACAGGGGTTATATTTAGCTCCTATAATTCACCCCTCCACTTT.

This CDR3 reads CASSEFGGLAGGSSYNEQFF. CDR3 sequence (DNA): TGTGCCAGCAGTGAATTCGGGGGACTCGCGGGGGGAAGCTCCTACAATGAGCAGTTCTTC. The chain links TRBV2 to TRBJ2-1; 8 bases are shared with TRBD2. The CDR3 loop spans 20 amino acids. Germline V gene data show CDR1 as SNHLY and CDR2 as FYNNEI. The ends lost 2 bases at V and 0 bases at J; junction bases unmatched: 15.

This chain connects TRBV9 to TRBJ1-2, with TRBD1 matching over 8 bases. Per the germline V gene, CDR1 is SGDLS and CDR2 is YYNGEE. This CDR3 is 13 amino acids long. V was clipped by 6 bases and J by 8 bases; unmatched bases: 9. The DNA of the CDR3 is TGTGCCAGCAATAAGGACAGGGCTAGCGGCTACACCTTC. Translated: CASNKDRASGYTF.

The chain is built from TRBV30 and TRBJ1-3; TRBD1 might be the D (5 bases). CDR1 is GTSNPN, CDR2 SVGIG, per germline (reference sequence). This CDR3 has 14 residues. V lost 4 bases and J lost 1, with 11 bases in between. The CDR3 loop reads CAWTNKGSGNTIYF. CDR3 bases: TGTGCCTGGACGAATAAGGGGTCTGGAAACACCATATATTTT.

This sequence joins TRBV3-1 (or the pseudogene TRBV3-2) and TRBJ1-3, with D hard to call. Germline V lookup: CDR1 LGHDT, CDR2 YNNKEL (reference sequence). V was pared by 0 bases and J by 0 bases, with 6 bases between. The CDR3 contains 15 residues. The DNA of the CDR3 is TGTGCCAGCAGCCAAGATCTCGTCTCTGGAAACACCATATATTTT. It yields the protein CASSQDLVSGNTIYF.

The chain couples TRBV6-5 to TRBJ2-2; 9 bases fit TRBD1. Trimming at V came to 7 bases and at J to 5 bases, leaving 5 bases not matched to a gene. The CDR3 is made up of 14 amino acids. Germline values: CDR1 MNHEY, CDR2 SVGAGI. The CDR3 region is CASTVQGATGELFF. Written as DNA, the CDR3 is TGTGCCAGCACGGTACAGGGGGCGACCGGGGAGCTGTTTTTT.

This sequence joins TRBV5-1 and TRBJ2-7; maybe TRBD2 (5 bases). Trimming stripped 6 bases from V and 3 bases from J, with 13 bases between. CDR1 is SGHRS and CDR2 is YFSETQ in the germline V gene. CDR3 length equals 13 residues. CDR3 in DNA: TGCGCCAGCACCACCCCCGGACTCTACGAGCAGTACTTC. It yields the protein CASTTPGLYEQYF. Using reference TRBV5-1 and TRBJ2-7 for the parts outside the CDR3, the full variable domain is KAGVTQTPRYLIKTRGQQVTLSCSPISGHRSVSWYQQTPGQGLQFLFEYFSETQRNKGNFPGRFSGRQFSNSRSEMNVSTLELGDSALYLCASTTPGLYEQYFGPGTRLTVT.

The J gene is TRBJ1-1, the V gene TRBV29-1; D is uncertain. V lost 7 bases and J lost 3, with 9 bases in between. CDR1 is SQVTM and CDR2 is ANQGSEA in the germline V gene. The CDR3 runs to 11 residues. For the CDR3, the DNA is TGCAGCGCCCGACGGGACACTGAAGCTTTCTTT. It encodes CSARRDTEAFF.

This clone was picked up one time. In DNA form, the CDR3 reads TGTGCCAGCTCACGCGTGGGGCCCCAAGATACGCAGTATTTT. Translated: CASSRVGPQDTQYF. The chain recombines TRBV18 with TRBJ2-3; D possibly corresponds to TRBD1 (5 bases). The CDR3 is 14 residues long. Per germline, CDR1 KGHSH and CDR2 LQKENI. Trimming cost V 4 bases and J 5 bases, with 13 bases left between them.

The table lists this clone with a few counts. The chain uses TRBV2 and TRBJ1-1; TRBD1 aligns across 9 bases. This CDR3 is built from 14 residues. Germline V gene lookup returns CDR1 SNHLY and CDR2 FYNNEI. Trimming at V came to 5 bases and at J to 5 bases, leaving 6 bases not matched to a gene. The CDR3 nucleotides are TGTGCCAGCAGTCGGGACAGGGTCGGTACTGAAGCTTTCTTT. Translated: CASSRDRVGTEAFF.

The J gene is TRBJ2-1, the V gene TRBV5-8, with a tentative D call TRBD2 (6 bases). Germline CDR1 and CDR2: SGHTS and YDEGEE. Trimming took 4 bases from V and 5 from J, leaving 19 bases between them. The CDR3 contains 16 residues. The CDR3 coding sequence is TGTGCCAGCAGCCTTTTACTAGCATCAGTCAACAATGAGCAGTTCTTC. Protein: CASSLLLASVNNEQFF.

This chain connects TRBV11-3 to TRBJ1-4, with TRBD1 as a possible D gene (5 bases). The CDR3 contains 19 residues. The V end was cut by 6 bases, the J end by 4 bases, with 27 bases between. The V gene's germline CDR1 is SGHNT and CDR2 YENEEA. CDR3 residues: CASSLRFGPSRGDNEKLFF. The CDR3 DNA follows: TGTGCCAGCAGTCTACGATTTGGACCCTCACGGGGGGATAATGAAAAACTGTTTTTT.

The chain has TRBV28 and TRBJ2-7, with 9 bases aligning to TRBD1. Trimming removed 7 bases from V and 5 bases from J; junction bases left unmatched: 9. Germline CDR1 and CDR2: MDHEN and SYDVKM. The length of the CDR3 is 14 residues. The CDR3 sequence: CASNPTGGPHEQYF. As DNA, the CDR3 is TGTGCCAGCAACCCGACAGGGGGACCCCACGAGCAGTACTTC.

This clone was seen only once. One end of the junction is discordant with germline, which a read error may explain. The chain recombines TRBV4-1 with TRBJ1-2; TRBD1 aligns across 7 bases. From germline, CDR1 is MGHRA and CDR2 YSYEKL. The length of the CDR3 is 19 residues. CDR3 in DNA: TGCGCCAGCAACCAAGACCTGTCAGGGGGTATACATACTAACTATGGCTACACCTTC. This gives the protein CASNQDLSGGIHTNYGYTF.

This clone has a handful of counts. The chain recombines TRBV18 with TRBJ1-5; 7 bases line up with TRBD1. Germline V gives CDR1 KGHSH, CDR2 LQKENI. The CDR3 contains 16 residues. The trim removed 3 bases at V and 1 base at J, leaving 6 bases unmatched. The CDR3 reads CASSPQYRGSNQPQHF. CDR3 bases: TGTGCCAGCTCACCCCAATACAGGGGAAGCAATCAGCCCCAGCATTTT.

This sequence joins TRBV5-6 and TRBJ2-4, with D perhaps matching TRBD1 (5 bases). Trimming removed 3 bases at V and 6 bases at J, with 16 bases between. Germline CDR1 is SGHDT and CDR2 is YYEEEE. CDR3 length: 15 amino acids. CDR3 DNA: TGTGCCAGCAGCTCCAGGGCTTTGGGCACAAACATTCAGTACTTC. Translating it yields CASSSRALGTNIQYF.

J is TRBJ2-7 and V is TRBV29-1; 11 nucleotides line up with TRBD1. The CDR3 has 14 amino acids. With 3 bases clipped from V and 6 bases from J, the junction kept 7 bases outside the gene matches. Germline CDR1 SQVTM, CDR2 ANQGSEA. The CDR3 region has the DNA TGCAGCGTTGACTTTACCGGGACAGGGGGCGAGCAGTACTTC. Translation gives CSVDFTGTGGEQYF.

V gene TRBV7-2 combines with J gene TRBJ1-2; D uncertain. V dropped 5 bases and J dropped 8 bases, with 12 bases sitting between them. This CDR3 comprises 12 residues. The germline CDR1 and CDR2 sequences are SGHTA and FQGNSA. The CDR3 spells CASSPLLQGYTF. The CDR3 DNA is TGTGCCAGCAGCCCGCTTCTGCAGGGCTACACCTTC.

CDR3 coding DNA: TGTGCCAGCGAACGCAGGACAGGGAGTATTAATGAGCAGTTCTTC. Protein: CASERRTGSINEQFF. The chain carries TRBV6-5 and TRBJ2-1, with 8 bases aligning to TRBD1. Germline loops: CDR1 MNHEY, CDR2 SVGAGI. The V and J ends lost 8 bases and 7 bases, in that order; junction bases with no gene match: 13. The CDR3 spans 15 residues.

In regard to this clone: This sample also contains other DNA sequences that code for the same CDR3. V is TRBV5-6 and J is TRBJ1-2; no reliable D call. The CDR3 totals 11 residues. V lost 3 bases to trimming and J lost 4 bases, with 4 bases between them. Germline V gene data show CDR1 as SGHDT and CDR2 as YYEEEE. CDR3 region: CASSSFYGYTF. The DNA of the CDR3 is TGTGCCAGCAGCTCGTTCTATGGCTACACCTTC.

The genes are TRBV5-5 and TRBJ1-2; TRBD1 might be the D (6 bases). Germline V CDR1 and CDR2: SGHKS, YYEKEE (reference sequence). The ends were cut back, 0 bases at V and 7 bases at J, with 19 bases in the middle. This CDR3 is built from 16 residues. CDR3 region: CASSLDFRGAGSGYTF. The CDR3 nucleotides read TGTGCCAGCAGCTTGGATTTTCGGGGGGCGGGAAGTGGCTACACCTTC.

The chain combines TRBV27 with TRBJ2-1; unclear D gene. This CDR3 has 14 amino acids. Trimming cost V 3 bases and J 7 bases, with 13 bases left between them. The germline V gene encodes CDR1 MNHEY and CDR2 SMNVEV (reference sequence). The chain's CDR3 is CASSFSDSFNEQFF. The CDR3 DNA reads as TGTGCCAGCAGTTTCTCGGATAGCTTTAATGAGCAGTTCTTC.

At least ten counts were recorded for this clone. The same CDR3 also results from other DNA sequences found in this sample. J is TRBJ1-5 and V is TRBV10-3, with 7 bases that match TRBD1. This CDR3 comprises 14 residues. Germline loops: CDR1 ENHRY, CDR2 SYGVKD. J lost 0 bases, V lost 8 bases, and 4 bases had no gene match. The CDR3 DNA reads as TGTGCCATCGGTACAGGGGATAGCAATCAGCCCCAGCATTTT. As protein: CAIGTGDSNQPQHF.

The chain uses TRBV19 and TRBJ2-2; no firm D call. V lost 3 bases, J lost 1 base, and 9 bases lay in between. The CDR3 is 15 amino acids. Germline-derived CDR1 and CDR2 are LNHDA and SQIVND (reference sequence). The CDR3 spells CASSISRVNTGELFF. CDR3 nucleotides: TGTGCCAGTAGTATTTCTCGAGTGAACACCGGGGAGCTGTTTTTT.